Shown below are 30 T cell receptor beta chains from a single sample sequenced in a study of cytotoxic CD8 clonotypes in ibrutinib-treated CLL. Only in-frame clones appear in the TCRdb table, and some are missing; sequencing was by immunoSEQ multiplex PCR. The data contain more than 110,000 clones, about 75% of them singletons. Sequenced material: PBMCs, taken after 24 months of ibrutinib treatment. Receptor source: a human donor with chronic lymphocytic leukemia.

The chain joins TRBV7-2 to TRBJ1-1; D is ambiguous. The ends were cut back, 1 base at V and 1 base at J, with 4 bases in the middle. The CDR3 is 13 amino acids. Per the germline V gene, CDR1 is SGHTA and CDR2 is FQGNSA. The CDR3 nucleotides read TGTGCCAGCAGCTTAGAGAGGAACACTGAAGCTTTCTTT. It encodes CASSLERNTEAFF.

CDR3 sequence (DNA): TGTGCCAGCAGCCCCGGCGGGAGCTACTATGGCTACACCTTC. It codes for CASSPGGSYYGYTF. V and J are TRBV27 and TRBJ1-2; D gene unclear. Germline CDR1 is MNHEY and CDR2 is SMNVEV (reference sequence). V gave up 6 bases and J gave up 3 bases, with 14 bases separating them. The CDR3 is 14 amino acids.

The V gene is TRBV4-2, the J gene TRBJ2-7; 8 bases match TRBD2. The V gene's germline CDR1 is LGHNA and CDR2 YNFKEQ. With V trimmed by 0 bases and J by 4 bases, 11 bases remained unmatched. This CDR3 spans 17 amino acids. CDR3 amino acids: CASSQEPPSGGGYEQYF. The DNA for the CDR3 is TGTGCCAGCAGCCAAGAACCCCCAAGCGGGGGTGGTTACGAGCAGTACTTC.

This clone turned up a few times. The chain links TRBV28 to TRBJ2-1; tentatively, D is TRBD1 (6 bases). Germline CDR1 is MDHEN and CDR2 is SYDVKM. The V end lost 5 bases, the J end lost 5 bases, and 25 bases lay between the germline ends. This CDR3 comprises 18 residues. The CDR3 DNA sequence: TGTGCCAGCAGTACAAACCCCCGGACAGTCATGGTGGACAATGAGCAGTTCTTC. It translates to CASSTNPRTVMVDNEQFF. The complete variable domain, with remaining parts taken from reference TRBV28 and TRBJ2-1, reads DVKVTQSSRYLVKRTGEKVFLECVQDMDHENMFWYRQDPGLGLRLIYFSYDVKMKEKGDIPEGYSVSREKKERFSLILESASTNQTSMYLCASSTNPRTVMVDNEQFFGPGTRLTVL.

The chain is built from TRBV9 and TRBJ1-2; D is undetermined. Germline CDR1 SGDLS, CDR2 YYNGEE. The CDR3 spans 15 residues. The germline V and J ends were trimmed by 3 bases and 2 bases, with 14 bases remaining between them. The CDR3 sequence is CASSAGPWVNYGYTF. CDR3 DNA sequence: TGTGCCAGCAGCGCCGGGCCCTGGGTAAACTATGGCTACACCTTC.

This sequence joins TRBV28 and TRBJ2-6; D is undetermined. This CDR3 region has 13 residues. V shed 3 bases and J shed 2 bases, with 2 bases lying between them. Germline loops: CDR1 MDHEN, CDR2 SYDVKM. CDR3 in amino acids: CASSFAGANVLTF. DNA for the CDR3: TGTGCCAGCAGTTTTGCTGGGGCCAACGTCCTGACTTTC.

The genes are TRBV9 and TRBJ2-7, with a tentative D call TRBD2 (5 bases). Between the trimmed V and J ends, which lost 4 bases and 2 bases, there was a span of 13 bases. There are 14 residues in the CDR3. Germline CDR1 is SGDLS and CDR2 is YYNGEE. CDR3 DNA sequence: TGTGCCAGCAGCCCCCAAATGAGGGCCTACGAGCAGTACTTC. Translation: CASSPQMRAYEQYF.

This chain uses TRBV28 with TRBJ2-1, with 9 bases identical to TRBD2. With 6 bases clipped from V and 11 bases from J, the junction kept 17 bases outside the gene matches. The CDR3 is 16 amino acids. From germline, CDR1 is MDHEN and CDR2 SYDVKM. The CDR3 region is CASSPPSGTSWGQQFF. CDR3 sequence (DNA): TGTGCCAGCAGCCCCCCTAGCGGGACTTCGTGGGGCCAGCAGTTCTTC.

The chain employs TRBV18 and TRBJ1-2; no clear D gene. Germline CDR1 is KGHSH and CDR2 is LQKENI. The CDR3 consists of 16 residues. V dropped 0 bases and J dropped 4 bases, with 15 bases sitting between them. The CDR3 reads CASSPPNPGSVYGYTF. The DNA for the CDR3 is TGTGCCAGCTCACCACCAAACCCGGGCAGCGTCTATGGCTACACCTTC.

Here the CDR3 DNA reads TGTGCCAGCAGTCCGCCCTCGACAGGGCTTTTGGACACTGGGGCCAACGTCCTGACTTTC. It yields the protein CASSPPSTGLLDTGANVLTF. V gene TRBV27 combines with J gene TRBJ2-6, with 7 bases lining up with TRBD1. The J segment lost 2 bases and the V segment lost 5 bases, leaving 18 bases of the junction unmatched. Germline values: CDR1 MNHEY, CDR2 SMNVEV (reference sequence). CDR3 length equals 20 residues. The variable domain in full, with the rest retrieved from reference TRBV27 and TRBJ2-6, is EAQVTQNPRYLITVTGKKLTVTCSQNMNHEYMSWYRQDPGLGLRQIYYSMNVEVTDKGDVPEGYKVSRKEKRNFPLILESPSPNQTSLYFCASSPPSTGLLDTGANVLTFGAGSRLTVL.

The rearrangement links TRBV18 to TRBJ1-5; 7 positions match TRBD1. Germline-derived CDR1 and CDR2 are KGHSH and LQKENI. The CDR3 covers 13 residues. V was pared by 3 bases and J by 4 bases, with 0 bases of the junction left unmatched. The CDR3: CASSPDRNQPQHF. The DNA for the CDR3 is TGTGCCAGCTCACCGGACAGGAATCAGCCCCAGCATTTT.

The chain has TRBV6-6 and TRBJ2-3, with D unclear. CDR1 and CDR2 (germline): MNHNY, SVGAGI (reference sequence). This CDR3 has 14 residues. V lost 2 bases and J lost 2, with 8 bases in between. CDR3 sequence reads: CASSYRHDTDTQYF. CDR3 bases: TGTGCCAGCAGTTACCGCCATGACACAGATACGCAGTATTTT.

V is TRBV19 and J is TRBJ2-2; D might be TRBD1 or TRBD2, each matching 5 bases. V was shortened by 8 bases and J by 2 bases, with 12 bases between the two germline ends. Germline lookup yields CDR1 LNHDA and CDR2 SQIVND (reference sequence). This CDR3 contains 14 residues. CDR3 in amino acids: CASHRDGNTGELFF. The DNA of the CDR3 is TGTGCCAGTCACCGGGACGGAAACACCGGGGAGCTGTTTTTT.

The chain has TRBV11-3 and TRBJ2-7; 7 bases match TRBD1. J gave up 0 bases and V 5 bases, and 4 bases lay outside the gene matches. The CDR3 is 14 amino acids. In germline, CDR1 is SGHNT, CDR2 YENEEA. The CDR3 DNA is TGTGCCAGCAGCCCCGGACAGGACTCCTACGAGCAGTACTTC. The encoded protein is CASSPGQDSYEQYF. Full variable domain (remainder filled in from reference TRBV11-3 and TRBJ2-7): EAGVVQSPRYKIIEKKQPVAFWCNPISGHNTLYWYLQNLGQGPELLIRYENEEAVDDSQLPKDRFSAERLKGVDSTLKIQPAELGDSAVYLCASSPGQDSYEQYFGPGTRLTVT.

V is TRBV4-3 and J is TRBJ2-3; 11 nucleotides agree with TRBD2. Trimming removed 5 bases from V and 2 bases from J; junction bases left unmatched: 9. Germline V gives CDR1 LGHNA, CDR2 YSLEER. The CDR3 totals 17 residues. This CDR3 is CASSLGLLAGATDTQYF. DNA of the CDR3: TGCGCCAGCAGCTTAGGGTTACTAGCGGGGGCCACAGATACGCAGTATTTT.

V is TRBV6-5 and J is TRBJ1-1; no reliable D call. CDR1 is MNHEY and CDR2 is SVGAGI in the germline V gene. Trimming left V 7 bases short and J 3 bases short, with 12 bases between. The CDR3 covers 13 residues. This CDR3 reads CASIGVADTEAFF. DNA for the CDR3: TGTGCCAGCATCGGAGTCGCGGACACTGAAGCTTTCTTT.

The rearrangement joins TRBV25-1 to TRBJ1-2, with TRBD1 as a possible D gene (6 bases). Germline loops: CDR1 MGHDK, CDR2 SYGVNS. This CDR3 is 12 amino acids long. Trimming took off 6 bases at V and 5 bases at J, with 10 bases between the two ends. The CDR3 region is CASSAGVYGYTF. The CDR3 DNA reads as TGTGCCAGCAGCGCAGGGGTTTATGGCTACACCTTC.

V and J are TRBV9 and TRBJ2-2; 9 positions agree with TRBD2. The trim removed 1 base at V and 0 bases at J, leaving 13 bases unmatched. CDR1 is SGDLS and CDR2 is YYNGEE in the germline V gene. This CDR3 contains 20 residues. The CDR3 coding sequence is TGTGCCAGCAGCGTATGGGGTAGCGGGAGCCTAGGTACGAACACCGGGGAGCTGTTTTTT. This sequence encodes CASSVWGSGSLGTNTGELFF.

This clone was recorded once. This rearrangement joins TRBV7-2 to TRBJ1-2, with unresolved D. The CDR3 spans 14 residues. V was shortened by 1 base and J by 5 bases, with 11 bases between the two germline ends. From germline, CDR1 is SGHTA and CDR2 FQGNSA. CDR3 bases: TGTGCCAGCAGCTTAGGGGCAGAAAAATATGGCTACACCTTC. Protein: CASSLGAEKYGYTF.

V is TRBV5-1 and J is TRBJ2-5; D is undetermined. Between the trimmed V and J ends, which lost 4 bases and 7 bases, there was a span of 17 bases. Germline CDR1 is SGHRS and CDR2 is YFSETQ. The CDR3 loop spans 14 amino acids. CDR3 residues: CASSTGATPGTQYF. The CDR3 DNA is TGCGCCAGCAGCACTGGCGCCACACCAGGGACCCAGTACTTC.

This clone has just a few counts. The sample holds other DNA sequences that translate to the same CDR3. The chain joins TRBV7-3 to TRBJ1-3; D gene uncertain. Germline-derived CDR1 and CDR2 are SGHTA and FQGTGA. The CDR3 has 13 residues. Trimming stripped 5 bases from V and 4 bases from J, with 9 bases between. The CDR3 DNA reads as TGTGCCAGCAGCCCCCCTGGGGGAAACACCATATATTTT. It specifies CASSPPGGNTIYF.

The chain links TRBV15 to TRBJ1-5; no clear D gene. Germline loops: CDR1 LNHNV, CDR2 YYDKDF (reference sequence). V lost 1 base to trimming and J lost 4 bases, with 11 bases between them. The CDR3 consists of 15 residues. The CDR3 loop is CATSRVGYTNQPQHF. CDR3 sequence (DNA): TGTGCCACCAGCAGAGTAGGGTATACTAATCAGCCCCAGCATTTT.

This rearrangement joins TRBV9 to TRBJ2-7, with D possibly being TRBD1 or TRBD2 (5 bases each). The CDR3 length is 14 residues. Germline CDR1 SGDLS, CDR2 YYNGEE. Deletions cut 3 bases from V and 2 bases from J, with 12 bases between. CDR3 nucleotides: TGTGCCAGCAGCGCCTGGGACGGAACCTACGAGCAGTACTTC. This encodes CASSAWDGTYEQYF.

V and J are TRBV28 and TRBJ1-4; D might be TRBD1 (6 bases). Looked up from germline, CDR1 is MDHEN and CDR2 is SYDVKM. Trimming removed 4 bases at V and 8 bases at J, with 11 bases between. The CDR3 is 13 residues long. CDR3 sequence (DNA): TGTGCCAGCAGTTCCCAAGACAGGGAAAAACTGTTTTTT. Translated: CASSSQDREKLFF. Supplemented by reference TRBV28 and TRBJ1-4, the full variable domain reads DVKVTQSSRYLVKRTGEKVFLECVQDMDHENMFWYRQDPGLGLRLIYFSYDVKMKEKGDIPEGYSVSREKKERFSLILESASTNQTSMYLCASSSQDREKLFFGSGTQLSVL.

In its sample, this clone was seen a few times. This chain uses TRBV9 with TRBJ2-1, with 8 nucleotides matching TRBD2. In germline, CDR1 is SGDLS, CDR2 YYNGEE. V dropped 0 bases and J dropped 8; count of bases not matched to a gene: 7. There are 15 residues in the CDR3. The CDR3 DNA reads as TGTGCCAGCAGCGTAGCTACTAGCGGAGGAGATGAGCAGTTCTTC. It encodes CASSVATSGGDEQFF. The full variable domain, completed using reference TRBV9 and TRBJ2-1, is DSGVTQTPKHLITATGQRVTLRCSPRSGDLSVYWYQQSLDQGLQFLIQYYNGEERAKGNILERFSAQQFPDLHSELNLSSLELGDSALYFCASSVATSGGDEQFFGPGTRLTVL.

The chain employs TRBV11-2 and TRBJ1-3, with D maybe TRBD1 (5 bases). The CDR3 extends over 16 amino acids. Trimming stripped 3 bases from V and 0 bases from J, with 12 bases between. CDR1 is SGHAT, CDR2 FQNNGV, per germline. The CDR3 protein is CASSFPGGSSGNTIYF. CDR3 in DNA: TGTGCCAGCAGCTTTCCCGGGGGATCCTCTGGAAACACCATATATTTT.

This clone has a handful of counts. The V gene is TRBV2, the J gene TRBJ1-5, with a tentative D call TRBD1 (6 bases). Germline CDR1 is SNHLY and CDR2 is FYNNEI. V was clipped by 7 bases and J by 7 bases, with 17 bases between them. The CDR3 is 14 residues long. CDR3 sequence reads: CASMGQGPGQPQHF. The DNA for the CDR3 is TGTGCCAGCATGGGGCAGGGGCCCGGGCAGCCCCAGCATTTT. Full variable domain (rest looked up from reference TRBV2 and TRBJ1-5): EPEVTQTPSHQVTQMGQEVILRCVPISNHLYFYWYRQILGQKVEFLVSFYNNEISEKSEIFDDQFSVERPDGSNFTLKIRSTKLEDSAMYFCASMGQGPGQPQHFGDGTRLSIL.

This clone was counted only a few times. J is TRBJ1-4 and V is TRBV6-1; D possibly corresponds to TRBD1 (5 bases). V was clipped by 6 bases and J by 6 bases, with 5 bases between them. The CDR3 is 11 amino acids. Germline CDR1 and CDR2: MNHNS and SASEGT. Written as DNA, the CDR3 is TGTGCCAGCAGGGGGGATGAAAAACTGTTTTTT. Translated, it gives CASRGDEKLFF.

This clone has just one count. As DNA, the CDR3 is TGTGCCACCAGCAGGCGCGACGAGCAGTACTTC. Protein sequence: CATSRRDEQYF. J is TRBJ2-7 and V is TRBV6-5; D unclear. CDR1 and CDR2 from the germline V gene are MNHEY and SVGAGI. The CDR3 is made up of 11 amino acids. V was cut by 10 bases and J by 5 bases, with 12 bases left in between.

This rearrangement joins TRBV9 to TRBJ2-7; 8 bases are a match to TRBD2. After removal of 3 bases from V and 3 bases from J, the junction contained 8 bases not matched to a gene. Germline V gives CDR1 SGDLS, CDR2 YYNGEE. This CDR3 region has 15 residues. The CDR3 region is CASSAGPSGSYEQYF. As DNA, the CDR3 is TGTGCCAGCAGCGCCGGCCCAAGCGGGAGCTACGAGCAGTACTTC.